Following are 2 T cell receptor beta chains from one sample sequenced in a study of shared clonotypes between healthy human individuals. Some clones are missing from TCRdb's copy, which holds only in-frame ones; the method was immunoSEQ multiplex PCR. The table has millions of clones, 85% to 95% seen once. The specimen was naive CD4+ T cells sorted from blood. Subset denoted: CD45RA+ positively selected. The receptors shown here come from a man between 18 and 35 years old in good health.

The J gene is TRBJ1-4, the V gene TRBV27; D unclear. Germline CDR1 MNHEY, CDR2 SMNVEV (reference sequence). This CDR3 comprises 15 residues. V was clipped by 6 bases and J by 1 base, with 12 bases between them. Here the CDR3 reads CASSPTPVTNEKLFF. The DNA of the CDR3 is TGTGCCAGCAGCCCCACACCAGTAACTAATGAAAAACTGTTTTTT.

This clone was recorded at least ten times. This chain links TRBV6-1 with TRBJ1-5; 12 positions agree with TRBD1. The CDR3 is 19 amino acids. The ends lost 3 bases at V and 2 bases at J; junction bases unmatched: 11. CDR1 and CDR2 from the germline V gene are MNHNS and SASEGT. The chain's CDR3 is CASSDRGDRGLRGNQPQHF. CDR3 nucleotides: TGTGCCAGCAGTGACCGTGGGGACAGGGGGCTTAGGGGCAATCAGCCCCAGCATTTT.